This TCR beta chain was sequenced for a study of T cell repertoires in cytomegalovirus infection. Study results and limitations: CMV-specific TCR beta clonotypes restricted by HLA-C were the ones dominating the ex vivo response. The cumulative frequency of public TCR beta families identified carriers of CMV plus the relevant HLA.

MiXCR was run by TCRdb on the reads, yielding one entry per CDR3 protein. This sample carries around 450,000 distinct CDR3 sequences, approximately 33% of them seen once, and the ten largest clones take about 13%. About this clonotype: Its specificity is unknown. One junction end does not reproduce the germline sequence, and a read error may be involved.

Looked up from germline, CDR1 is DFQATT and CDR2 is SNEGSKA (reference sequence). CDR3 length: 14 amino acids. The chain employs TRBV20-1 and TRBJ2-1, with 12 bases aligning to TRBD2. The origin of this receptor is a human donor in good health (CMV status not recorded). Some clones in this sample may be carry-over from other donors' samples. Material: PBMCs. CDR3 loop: CSARGLAGYNEHFF. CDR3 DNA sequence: TGCAGTGCCCGCGGACTAGCGGGGTACAATGAGCATTTCTTC.